The 15 T cell receptor beta chains given below trace back to one sample, sequenced in a study of cytomegalovirus exposure and HLA in healthy donors. PCR amplification relied on 60 Vbeta primers (plus 13 Jbeta primers). Using immunoSEQ multiplex PCR, the repertoire was profiled, and TCRdb retains in-frame clones only, with some absent. The table includes approximately 180,000 clones, about 85% detected once. Sequenced input: PBMCs. The receptor set was obtained from a woman aged 50 to 65 in good health and CMV-seronegative.

This clone was recorded a few times. V usage is TRBV2 and J usage is TRBJ1-1; TRBD1 is a possible D gene (5 bases). This CDR3 is built from 14 residues. V was trimmed by 0 bases and J by 6 bases, leaving 11 bases between them. Germline V CDR1 and CDR2: SNHLY, FYNNEI. The CDR3 DNA reads TGTGCCAGCAGTGAAGCCGTCAGGGCTGCTGAAGCTTTCTTT. Translation: CASSEAVRAAEAFF.

Only a few counts were recorded for this clone. This rearrangement joins TRBV4-3 to TRBJ1-5; tentatively, D is TRBD1 (6 bases). CDR3 length equals 13 residues. Trimming took 0 bases from V and 7 from J, leaving 7 bases between them. CDR1 and CDR2 (germline): LGHNA, YSLEER. The CDR3 sequence is CASSQDQGQPQHF. The DNA of the CDR3 is TGCGCCAGCAGCCAAGATCAGGGGCAGCCCCAGCATTTT.

The CDR3 DNA sequence: TGTGCCAGCAGCTTAGGCGGGAAGACTAATGAAAAACTGTTTTTT. Translating gives CASSLGGKTNEKLFF. The chain employs TRBV7-2 and TRBJ1-4; D is ambiguous. In germline, CDR1 is SGHTA, CDR2 FQGNSA. The CDR3 is 15 residues long. Trimming removed 1 base from V and 2 bases from J, with 8 bases in between.

J is TRBJ1-2 and V is TRBV7-2, with TRBD1 identical over 9 bases. Per the germline V gene, CDR1 is SGHTA and CDR2 is FQGNSA. CDR3 length: 15 residues. V lost 5 bases to trimming and J lost 13 bases; unmatched junction nucleotides: 17. The CDR3 coding sequence is TGTGCCAGCAGCCCCCGTACGGGACAGGGTTCGGCCGGCACCTTC. It translates to CASSPRTGQGSAGTF.

This clone was seen a handful of times. J is TRBJ1-1 and V is TRBV5-1; a weak D match, TRBD1 (5 bases). The V end lost 0 bases, the J end lost 0 bases, and 9 bases lay between the germline ends. The CDR3 contains 15 residues. Germline CDR1 reads SGHRS; CDR2 reads YFSETQ. In nucleotides, the CDR3 is TGCGCCAGCAGCTTGGTAGGGGTCTTGAACACTGAAGCTTTCTTT. The encoded protein is CASSLVGVLNTEAFF.

A note on this clone: The junction does not match germline at one end; this may be a read error. The chain recombines TRBV5-1 with TRBJ1-1, with unresolved D. This CDR3 is built from 13 residues. Germline V lookup: CDR1 SGHRS, CDR2 YFSETQ. This chain's CDR3 is CASSAPQNAEAFF. DNA of the CDR3: TGCGCCAGCAGCGCCCCCCAGAACGCTGAAGCTTTCTTT.

This chain connects TRBV6-1 to TRBJ2-5; 11 bases map to TRBD1. The J call may be in error: the DNA end matches TRBJ2-7 better. The CDR3 is 14 amino acids. Germline V gives CDR1 MNHNS, CDR2 SASEGT. The CDR3 region has the DNA TGTGCCAGCAGTGTGGACAGGGGGCTGAACGAGCAGTACTTC. Translated: CASSVDRGLNEQYF.

The V gene is TRBV19, the J gene TRBJ1-2; 8 bases are shared with TRBD1. This CDR3 spans 12 amino acids. Germline lookup yields CDR1 LNHDA and CDR2 SQIVND (reference sequence). The V and J ends lost 10 bases and 7 bases, in that order; junction bases with no gene match: 8. The chain's CDR3 is CATSDRAFGYTF. The DNA for the CDR3 is TGTGCCACTTCGGACAGGGCGTTTGGCTACACCTTC.

This clone was recorded a few times. The chain recombines TRBV5-6 with TRBJ1-2; 8 nucleotides match TRBD1. In germline, CDR1 is SGHDT, CDR2 YYEEEE. The V and J ends lost 5 bases and 8 bases, in that order; junction bases with no gene match: 11. This CDR3 region has 14 residues. CDR3 in amino acids: CASRHPRTGLGYTF. The DNA for the CDR3 is TGTGCCAGCAGGCACCCCAGGACAGGGCTCGGCTACACCTTC. The whole variable domain, remainder taken from reference TRBV5-6 and TRBJ1-2, is DAGVTQSPTHLIKTRGQQVTLRCSPKSGHDTVSWYQQALGQGPQFIFQYYEEEERQRGNFPDRFSGHQFPNYSSELNVNALLLGDSALYLCASRHPRTGLGYTFGSGTRLTVV.

The chain combines TRBV11-1 with TRBJ2-7; TRBD1 matches 7 bases. There are 15 residues in the CDR3. V shed 8 bases and J 6 bases; nucleotides not matched to a gene: 16. Germline values: CDR1 SGHAT, CDR2 FQDESV (reference sequence). Here the CDR3 reads CASGSQTAYRGEQYF. CDR3 DNA: TGTGCCAGCGGCTCTCAGACAGCTTACAGGGGCGAGCAGTACTTC. The complete variable domain, with remaining parts taken from reference TRBV11-1 and TRBJ2-7, reads EAEVAQSPRYKITEKSQAVAFWCDPISGHATLYWYRQILGQGPELLVQFQDESVVDDSQLPKDRFSAERLKGVDSTLKIQPAELGDSAMYLCASGSQTAYRGEQYFGPGTRLTVT.

This chain uses TRBV7-2 with TRBJ2-2, with 9 nucleotides matching TRBD1. Germline V gene data show CDR1 as SGHTA and CDR2 as FQGNSA. The V and J ends lost 4 bases and 5 bases, in that order; junction bases with no gene match: 8. The CDR3 totals 16 residues. The CDR3 DNA reads as TGTGCCAGCAGCTCTTACAGGGGGCTCTCGACCGGGGAGCTGTTTTTT. This translates into CASSSYRGLSTGELFF.

The chain couples TRBV5-4 to TRBJ2-2, with unresolved D. This CDR3 is 12 amino acids long. CDR1 SGHNT and CDR2 YYREEE come from the germline V gene (reference sequence). V was shortened by 0 bases and J by 7 bases, with 4 bases between the two germline ends. The CDR3 region is CASSLVSGELFF. DNA of the CDR3: TGTGCCAGCAGCTTGGTTAGCGGGGAGCTGTTTTTT.

The V gene is TRBV20-1, the J gene TRBJ2-7; TRBD1 matches 8 bases. The CDR3 totals 11 residues. Looked up from germline, CDR1 is DFQATT and CDR2 is SNEGSKA (reference sequence). J lost 6 bases, V lost 7 bases, and 5 bases had no gene match. The CDR3, as DNA: TGCAGTGTTCCCACAGGGGGCGAGCAGTACTTC. Protein: CSVPTGGEQYF.

The chain combines TRBV12-5 with TRBJ2-1; maybe TRBD2 (5 bases). The germline V and J ends were trimmed by 1 base and 7 bases, with 11 bases remaining between them. Germline V gives CDR1 LGHNT, CDR2 FRNRAP. The CDR3 is 14 amino acids. CDR3 sequence (DNA): TGTGCTAGTGGTTTGGCTGGGCGGGCAAATGAGCAGTTCTTC. Translation: CASGLAGRANEQFF.

The chain is built from TRBV2 and TRBJ1-5, with 7 positions matching TRBD1. Germline values: CDR1 SNHLY, CDR2 FYNNEI. This CDR3 region has 16 residues. V shed 4 bases, J shed 6 bases, and the junction held 12 bases outside the gene matches. For the CDR3, the DNA is TGTGCCAGCAGTGGGTTGGGGACAGCCGGAACTCAGCCCCAGCATTTT. Protein sequence: CASSGLGTAGTQPQHF.